This T cell receptor beta chain came from a study of immune heterogeneity within non-small cell lung tumors. Whole-study context: The tumor set comprised several squamous cell carcinomas and over eight non-squamous carcinomas (plus 1 not otherwise specified). General study findings and limits: Statistically, local T-cell clonality exhibited a moderate yet significant correlation with local tumor mutational burden (R roughly 0.3). Largely, high-frequency T-cell receptor beta clonotypes differed from one individual patient to another.

The V end was cut by 0 bases, the J end by 7 bases, with 11 bases between. The CDR3 extends over 14 amino acids. The germline CDR1 and CDR2 sequences are SGHKS and YYEKEE (reference sequence). In this sample, this clonotype turned up many times. The antigen is undetermined. CDR3 of TCR beta was amplified by multiplex PCR that used 32 V and 13 J primers. TCRdb processed the multiplex PCR reads anew with MiXCR; each CDR3 protein has one entry. The data hold tens of thousands of distinct CDR3 sequences, with less than 35% observed a single time. TCRs were amplified from roughly 590 ng gDNA of bulk tumor per sample. Biopsy collection occurred during surgery, with several far-apart biopsies per primary tumor. Undergoing curative surgery were patients whose non-small cell lung cancer was untreated and newly diagnosed. All donors had received a new diagnosis of non-small cell lung cancer and were undergoing surgery with curative intent.

V and J are TRBV5-5 and TRBJ1-5; D is possibly TRBD1 (5 bases). This clonotype was sampled from a man aged 40-55 years with non-small cell lung cancer. Sequencing input: lung tumor tissue. CDR3 coding DNA: TGTGCCAGCAGCTTGGCCAGGGTCGAACAGCCCCAGCATTTT. Its translation is CASSLARVEQPQHF.